Each of the 6 T cell receptor beta chains below was sequenced from the same sample in a study of T cell repertoires in cytomegalovirus infection. No antigen is known for these receptors. In TCRdb, the reads were re-called with MiXCR into one record per CDR3 protein. The repertoire holds 900,000 to 950,000 distinct CDR3 sequences, with around a third as singletons. Source: cultured CD8+ T cells from PBMCs, taken from culture after CMV antigen stimulation. The source of these receptors is a human donor in good health (CMV status not recorded). Some clones in this sample may be carry-over from other donors' samples.

V usage is TRBV7-9 and J usage is TRBJ2-7; no firm D call. Deletions cut 6 bases from V and 2 bases from J, with 14 bases between. From germline, CDR1 is SEHNR and CDR2 FQNEAQ (reference sequence). The CDR3 length is 14 residues. CDR3 DNA: TGTGCCAGCAGTGGACGGTATTCCGCCTACGAGCAGTACTTC. As protein: CASSGRYSAYEQYF.

The CDR3 DNA follows: TGTGCCAGCAGCCCCCGGGGGACCGTGGGTGGAAACACCATATATTTT. It codes for CASSPRGTVGGNTIYF. The rearrangement uses TRBV7-6 and TRBJ1-3; the D gene is possibly TRBD1 (5 bases). Germline CDR1 is SGHVS and CDR2 is FNYEAQ. With 5 bases removed from V and 3 bases from J, the gap between germline ends came to 17 bases. The CDR3 consists of 16 residues. The entire variable domain, with the rest obtained from reference TRBV7-6 and TRBJ1-3, is as follows: GAGVSQSPRYKVTKRGQDVALRCDPISGHVSLYWYRQALGQGPEFLTYFNYEAQQDKSGLPNDRFSAERPEGSISTLTIQRTEQRDSAMYRCASSPRGTVGGNTIYFGEGSWLTVV.

V gene TRBV7-6 combines with J gene TRBJ2-1; D might be TRBD2 (5 bases). Germline-derived CDR1 and CDR2 are SGHVS and FNYEAQ. The V and J ends lost 5 bases and 9 bases respectively, with 14 bases between them. This CDR3 has 13 amino acids. CDR3 in DNA: TGTGCCAGCAGCCCTCCCAACGCGGGTGAGCAGTTCTTC. Amino acids: CASSPPNAGEQFF.

In this sample, this clonotype turned up many times. The chain carries TRBV12-3 or TRBV12-4 and TRBJ2-2; TRBD2 matches at 8 bases. This CDR3 region has 15 residues. V shed 4 bases and J 4 bases; nucleotides not matched to a gene: 5. Here the CDR3 reads CASSWSGGGTGELFF. DNA for the CDR3: TGTGCCAGCAGTTGGAGCGGGGGAGGCACCGGGGAGCTGTTTTTT.

In this sample, this clonotype turned up a few times. V and J are TRBV24-1 and TRBJ2-3; D is ambiguous. The germline V gene encodes CDR1 KGHDR and CDR2 SFDVKD. This CDR3 has 16 residues. Trimming shortened V by 0 bases and J by 0 bases, and 9 bases separated the two germline ends. CDR3 nucleotides: TGTGCCACCAGTGATTTGCACGGTTATAGCACAGATACGCAGTATTTT. It yields the protein CATSDLHGYSTDTQYF.

This chain uses TRBV9 with TRBJ1-6; 8 nucleotides match TRBD1. This CDR3 spans 15 amino acids. CDR1 is SGDLS and CDR2 is YYNGEE in the germline V gene. V dropped 3 bases and J dropped 9; count of bases not matched to a gene: 8. The CDR3 sequence: CASSEMTGEGSPLHF. For the CDR3, the DNA is TGTGCCAGCAGCGAGATGACAGGGGAAGGTTCACCCCTCCACTTT.